This passage covers 20 T cell receptor beta chains from one sample sequenced in a study of blood T cell repertoires in COVID-19. Generated by immunoSEQ multiplex PCR, the TCRdb table keeps only in-frame clones and is missing some. Of 250,000 to 300,000 clones detected, about 87% appear once; the ten largest clones hold over 5%. The sequenced sample was peripheral blood. These receptors came from a woman aged 60-75 years with COVID-19, enrolled during active disease.

The chain employs TRBV5-5 and TRBJ1-1; tentative D call: TRBD1 (5 bases). Germline-derived CDR1 and CDR2 are SGHKS and YYEKEE (reference sequence). Trimming took off 4 bases at V and 10 bases at J, with 17 bases between the two ends. The CDR3 has 13 amino acids. The CDR3 region has the DNA TGTGCCAGCAGCCAGGGCGCCCTCCCCGGAGCTTTCTTT. Encoded protein: CASSQGALPGAFF.

The rearrangement joins TRBV5-1 to TRBJ1-4, with a weak D call TRBD1 (5 bases). Germline lookup yields CDR1 SGHRS and CDR2 YFSETQ. V was cut by 6 bases and J by 8 bases, with 17 bases left in between. The CDR3 length is 14 residues. Written as DNA, the CDR3 is TGCGCCAGCACGCCAGCCGGGGGGGAGGAAAAACTGTTTTTT. This translates into CASTPAGGEEKLFF.

The chain joins TRBV5-6 to TRBJ2-6; TRBD1 might be the D (6 bases). Germline-derived CDR1 and CDR2 are SGHDT and YYEEEE. The V end lost 3 bases, the J end lost 2 bases, and 9 bases lay between the germline ends. The CDR3 is 15 residues long. This CDR3 reads CASSSKGAGANVLTF. The CDR3 region has the DNA TGTGCCAGCAGCTCAAAGGGGGCTGGGGCCAACGTCCTGACTTTC.

V gene TRBV29-1 combines with J gene TRBJ1-4; weak D call: TRBD1 (5 bases). The V end lost 6 bases, the J end lost 7 bases, and 9 bases lay between the germline ends. The CDR3 is 11 amino acids. Germline lookup yields CDR1 SQVTM and CDR2 ANQGSEA. The CDR3 region is CSVREGEKLFF. CDR3 bases: TGCAGCGTCAGGGAGGGTGAAAAACTGTTTTTT.

The gene calls are TRBV6-6 and TRBJ1-6; 8 bases line up with TRBD1. CDR3 size: 16 residues. Germline V gives CDR1 MNHNY, CDR2 SVGAGI (reference sequence). After removal of 2 bases from V and 0 bases from J, the junction contained 0 bases not matched to a gene. CDR3 region: CASSYGTGSYNSPLHF. The CDR3 bases are TGTGCCAGCAGTTACGGGACAGGCTCCTATAATTCACCCCTCCACTTT.

The rearrangement joins TRBV30 to TRBJ2-1; D gene unclear. The CDR3 has 17 amino acids. Trimming removed 0 bases from V and 0 bases from J, with 15 bases in between. In germline, CDR1 is GTSNPN, CDR2 SVGIG (reference sequence). In DNA form, the CDR3 reads TGTGCCTGGAGTGTACGAGGAAGGATTAGCTCCTACAATGAGCAGTTCTTC. It translates to CAWSVRGRISSYNEQFF.

V and J are TRBV30 and TRBJ2-1; TRBD2 matches 10 bases. Germline CDR1 reads GTSNPN; CDR2 reads SVGIG (reference sequence). The CDR3 spans 14 residues. The trim removed 3 bases at V and 9 bases at J, leaving 8 bases unmatched. The CDR3 sequence is CAWSRLAGIGEQFF. Written as DNA, the CDR3 is TGTGCCTGGAGCCGACTAGCGGGCATCGGTGAGCAGTTCTTC.

V is TRBV2 and J is TRBJ2-1; D is possibly TRBD1 (6 bases). The CDR3 has 15 residues. Trimming pared 4 bases from V and 0 bases from J, leaving 10 bases between. Germline-derived CDR1 and CDR2 are SNHLY and FYNNEI. The CDR3 DNA is TGTGCCAGCAGTGCCCAGACAGGCTCCTACAATGAGCAGTTCTTC. It codes for CASSAQTGSYNEQFF.

The chain couples TRBV4-1 to TRBJ2-1; 9 positions match TRBD2. The germline gives CDR1 MGHRA, CDR2 YSYEKL. V trimming: 4 bases; J trimming: 7 bases; junction bases outside the gene matches: 14. CDR3 size: 17 residues. The chain's CDR3 is CASSPPRDSGRLNEQFF. The CDR3 DNA is TGCGCCAGCAGCCCTCCCCGTGATAGCGGGAGATTGAATGAGCAGTTCTTC.

The chain joins TRBV7-2 to TRBJ2-5, with D possibly TRBD1 on 6 matching bases. Trimming pared 7 bases from V and 5 bases from J, leaving 17 bases between. The CDR3 consists of 14 residues. The germline V gene encodes CDR1 SGHTA and CDR2 FQGNSA. CDR3 coding DNA: TGTGCCAGCACTAGATCAGGCAGGGGCGAGACCCAGTACTTC. This translates into CASTRSGRGETQYF. The entire variable domain, with the rest obtained from reference TRBV7-2 and TRBJ2-5, is as follows: GAGVSQSPSNKVTEKGKDVELRCDPISGHTALYWYRQSLGQGLEFLIYFQGNSAPDKSGLPSDRFSAERTGGSVSTLTIQRTQQEDSAVYLCASTRSGRGETQYFGPGTRLLVL.

The V gene is TRBV7-2, the J gene TRBJ2-1, with D perhaps TRBD2 (6 bases). There are 15 residues in the CDR3. Looked up from germline, CDR1 is SGHTA and CDR2 is FQGNSA. Trimming took 1 base from V and 6 from J, leaving 13 bases between them. CDR3 nucleotides: TGTGCCAGCAGCTTAGGCACTAGCAGAAGCAATGAGCAGTTCTTC. This sequence encodes CASSLGTSRSNEQFF. The full variable domain, in which reference TRBV7-2 and TRBJ2-1 provide the parts outside the CDR3, is GAGVSQSPSNKVTEKGKDVELRCDPISGHTALYWYRQSLGQGLEFLIYFQGNSAPDKSGLPSDRFSAERTGGSVSTLTIQRTQQEDSAVYLCASSLGTSRSNEQFFGPGTRLTVL.

This chain links TRBV28 with TRBJ1-1; D unresolved. Germline values: CDR1 MDHEN, CDR2 SYDVKM. The CDR3 sequence is 15 residues long. Trimming shortened V by 4 bases and J by 1 base, and 13 bases separated the two germline ends. CDR3 sequence: CASSSRGAGNTEAFF. CDR3 coding DNA: TGTGCCAGCAGTTCACGGGGTGCGGGGAACACTGAAGCTTTCTTT.

This clone was seen a handful of times. The V and J genes are TRBV10-3 and TRBJ2-2; tentative D call: TRBD1 (5 bases). The CDR3 contains 14 residues. Trimming cost V 4 bases and J 3 bases, with 9 bases left between them. From germline, CDR1 is ENHRY and CDR2 SYGVKD. The CDR3, as DNA: TGTGCCATCAGTGGACAGATGGACACCGGGGAGCTGTTTTTT. As protein: CAISGQMDTGELFF.

This clone turned up a few times. The chain is built from TRBV11-2 and TRBJ2-3, with TRBD2 identical over 8 bases. V lost 5 bases to trimming and J lost 4 bases; unmatched junction nucleotides: 11. Germline V CDR1 and CDR2: SGHAT, FQNNGV. The CDR3 spans 16 residues. CDR3 residues: CASSQYRLARADTQYF. CDR3 sequence (DNA): TGTGCCAGCAGCCAATACCGACTAGCGAGGGCAGATACGCAGTATTTT.

The chain employs TRBV10-2 and TRBJ2-7; 9 bases line up with TRBD2. V was pared by 8 bases and J by 6 bases, with 14 bases of the junction left unmatched. Germline-derived CDR1 and CDR2 are WSHSY and SAAADI. CDR3 length: 15 amino acids. In DNA form, the CDR3 reads TGCGCCAGCGGTCCAAGCGGGGGGCCTTCTGTCGAGCAGTACTTC. It codes for CASGPSGGPSVEQYF.

The chain employs TRBV2 and TRBJ2-5, with TRBD2 as a possible D gene (5 bases). V was trimmed by 3 bases and J by 5 bases, leaving 16 bases between them. Germline V lookup: CDR1 SNHLY, CDR2 FYNNEI. The CDR3 spans 15 residues. The DNA for the CDR3 is TGTGCCAGCAGTGACATCGGGCGCCAGCGGGAGACCCAGTACTTC. It specifies CASSDIGRQRETQYF.

V is TRBV6-5 and J is TRBJ2-3; D may be TRBD2 (5 bases). The CDR3 totals 16 residues. Trimming stripped 2 bases from V and 0 bases from J, with 12 bases between. Germline CDR1 MNHEY, CDR2 SVGAGI. The CDR3 region has the DNA TGTGCCAGCAGTTACGGTCCCCGGACTAGCACAGATACGCAGTATTTT. This gives the protein CASSYGPRTSTDTQYF.

This clone was recorded only once. J is TRBJ2-7 and V is TRBV28, with 8 nucleotides matching TRBD1. The CDR3 is 13 amino acids. Germline V lookup: CDR1 MDHEN, CDR2 SYDVKM. Losses at the gene ends were 6 bases for V and 9 bases for J; bases not matched to a gene: 10. The CDR3 sequence: CASRPSGGTGQYF. Here the CDR3 DNA reads TGTGCCAGCAGGCCTTCCGGCGGGACAGGGCAGTACTTC.

The chain carries TRBV19 and TRBJ2-2; 11 bases are shared with TRBD2. Germline V lookup: CDR1 LNHDA, CDR2 SQIVND (reference sequence). V was clipped by 5 bases and J by 1 base; unmatched bases: 6. The CDR3 contains 17 residues. The CDR3 bases are TGTGCCAGTAGTGAAGGACTAGCGGGCGGGAACACCGGGGAGCTGTTTTTT. This codes for CASSEGLAGGNTGELFF.

V usage is TRBV28 and J usage is TRBJ2-7; weak D call: TRBD1 (7 bases). CDR1 MDHEN and CDR2 SYDVKM come from the germline V gene. The V and J ends lost 10 bases and 0 bases respectively, with 13 bases between them. The CDR3 spans 13 residues. The CDR3 DNA reads as TGTGCCATCGCAGGGGGGACCTCCTACGAGCAGTACTTC. This gives the protein CAIAGGTSYEQYF.